This TCR beta chain was documented in a study of T cell changes during pregnancy in multiple sclerosis. The V gene's germline CDR1 is MNHEY and CDR2 SMNVEV (reference sequence). This CDR3 spans 17 amino acids. The V gene end was trimmed by 7 bases and the J gene end by 1 base; junction bases not matched to a gene: 10. This clone was seen once. Profiled with immunoSEQ multiplex PCR; TCRdb holds only in-frame clones, not every one. The table includes about 70,000 clones, more than 80% detected once. V and J are TRBV27 and TRBJ1-1; the match to TRBD1 covers 12 bases. The sample was peripheral blood, taken in the second trimester of pregnancy. This receptor was obtained from a female donor in good health, enrolled as a control in a pregnancy study. The CDR3 is CASKWGSGQGANTEAFF. The CDR3 nucleotides read TGTGCCAGCAAATGGGGATCGGGACAGGGGGCGAACACTGAAGCTTTCTTT.